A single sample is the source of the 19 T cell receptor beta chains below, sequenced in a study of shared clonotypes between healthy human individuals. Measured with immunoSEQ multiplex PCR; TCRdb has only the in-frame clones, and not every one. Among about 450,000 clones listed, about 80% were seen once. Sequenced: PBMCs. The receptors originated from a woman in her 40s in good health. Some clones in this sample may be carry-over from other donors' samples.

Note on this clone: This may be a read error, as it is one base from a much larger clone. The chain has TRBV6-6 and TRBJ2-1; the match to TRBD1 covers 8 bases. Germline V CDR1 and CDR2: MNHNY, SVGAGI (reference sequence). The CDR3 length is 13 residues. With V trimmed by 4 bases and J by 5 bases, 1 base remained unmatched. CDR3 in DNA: TGTGCCAGCAGTTCGGACAGGGACAATGAGCAGTTCTTC. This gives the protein CASSSDRDNEQFF.

The CDR3 DNA is TGCGCCAGCAGCTTCTCCGGGACTAGCGGTGATACGCAGTATTTT. Protein sequence: CASSFSGTSGDTQYF. V gene TRBV5-1 combines with J gene TRBJ2-3; 11 nucleotides align to TRBD2. Germline lookup yields CDR1 SGHRS and CDR2 YFSETQ. The CDR3 has 15 residues. J lost 6 bases, V lost 2 bases, and 5 bases had no gene match.

In DNA, the CDR3 is TGTGCCAGCAGGAAGACAGGGGCGGGTTCCTATGGCTACACCTTC. The encoded protein is CASRKTGAGSYGYTF. This chain links TRBV27 with TRBJ1-2; 8 bases agree with TRBD1. Germline V gene lookup returns CDR1 MNHEY and CDR2 SMNVEV (reference sequence). The CDR3 is 15 residues long. J was trimmed by 4 bases and V by 6 bases; bases with no gene match: 10.

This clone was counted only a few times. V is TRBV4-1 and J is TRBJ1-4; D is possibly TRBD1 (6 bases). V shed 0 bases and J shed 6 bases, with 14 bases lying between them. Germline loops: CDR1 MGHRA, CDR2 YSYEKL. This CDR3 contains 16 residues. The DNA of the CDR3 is TGCGCCAGCAGCCAAGATCCTCGAGGGGGTGATGAAAAACTGTTTTTT. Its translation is CASSQDPRGGDEKLFF.

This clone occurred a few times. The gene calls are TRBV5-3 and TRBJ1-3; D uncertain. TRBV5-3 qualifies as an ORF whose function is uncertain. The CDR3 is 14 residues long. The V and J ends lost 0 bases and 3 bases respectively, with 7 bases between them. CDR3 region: CARSLGWGGNTIYF. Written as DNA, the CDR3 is TGTGCCAGAAGCTTGGGTTGGGGTGGAAACACCATATATTTT.

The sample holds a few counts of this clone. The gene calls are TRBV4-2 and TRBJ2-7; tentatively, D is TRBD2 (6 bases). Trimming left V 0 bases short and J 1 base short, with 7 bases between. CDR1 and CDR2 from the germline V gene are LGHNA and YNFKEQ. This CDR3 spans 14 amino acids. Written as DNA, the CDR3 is TGTGCCAGCAGCCAAGACGGACTATCCTACGAGCAGTACTTC. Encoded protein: CASSQDGLSYEQYF.

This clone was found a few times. CDR3 sequence reads: CASSTGLGGNQPQHF. CDR3 DNA: TGTGCCAGCAGTACGGGACTCGGAGGCAATCAGCCCCAGCATTTT. The V call is TRBV28, the J call TRBJ1-5, with a tentative D call TRBD1 (5 bases). The germline V and J ends were trimmed by 5 bases and 2 bases, with 13 bases remaining between them. The CDR3 length is 15 residues. Germline V gene sequence: CDR1 MDHEN, CDR2 SYDVKM.

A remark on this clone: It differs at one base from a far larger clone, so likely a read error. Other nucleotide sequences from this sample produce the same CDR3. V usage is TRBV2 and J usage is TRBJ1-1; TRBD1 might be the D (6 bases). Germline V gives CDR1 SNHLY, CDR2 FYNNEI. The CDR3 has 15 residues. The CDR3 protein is CASSEFDRMNTEAFF. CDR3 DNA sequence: TGCGCCAGCAGTGAATTCGACAGGATGAACACTGAAGCTTTCTTT.

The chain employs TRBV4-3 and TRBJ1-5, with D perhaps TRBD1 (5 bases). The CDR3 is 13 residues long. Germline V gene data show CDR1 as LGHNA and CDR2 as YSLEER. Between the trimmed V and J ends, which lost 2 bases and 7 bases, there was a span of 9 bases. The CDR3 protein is CASSQQGGQPQHF. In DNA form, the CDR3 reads TGCGCCAGCAGCCAACAGGGAGGGCAGCCCCAGCATTTT.

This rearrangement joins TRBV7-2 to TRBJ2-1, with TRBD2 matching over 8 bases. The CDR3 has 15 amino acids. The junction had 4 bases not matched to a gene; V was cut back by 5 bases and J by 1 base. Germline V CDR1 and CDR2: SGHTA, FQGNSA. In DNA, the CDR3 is TGTGCCAGCAGCCGGAGCGGGGGTTCCTACAATGAGCAGTTCTTC. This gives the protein CASSRSGGSYNEQFF.

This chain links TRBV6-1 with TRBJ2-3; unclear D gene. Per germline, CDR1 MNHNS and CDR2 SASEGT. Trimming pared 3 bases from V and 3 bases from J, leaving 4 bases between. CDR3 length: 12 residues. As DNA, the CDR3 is TGTGCCAGCAGTGACTGGACAGATACGCAGTATTTT. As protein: CASSDWTDTQYF.

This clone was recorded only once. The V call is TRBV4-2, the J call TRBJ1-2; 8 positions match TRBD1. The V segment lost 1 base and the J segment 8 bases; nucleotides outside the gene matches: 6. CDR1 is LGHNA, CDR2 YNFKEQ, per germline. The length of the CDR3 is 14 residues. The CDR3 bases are TGTGCCAGCAGCCAAGCAGGACAGGGACGGGGCTACACCTTC. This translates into CASSQAGQGRGYTF.

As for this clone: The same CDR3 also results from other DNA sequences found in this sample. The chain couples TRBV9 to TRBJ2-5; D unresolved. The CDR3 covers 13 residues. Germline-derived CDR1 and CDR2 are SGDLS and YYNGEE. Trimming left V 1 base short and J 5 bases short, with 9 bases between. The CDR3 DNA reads TGTGCCAGCAGCGTATCAGGTGGGGAGACCCAGTACTTC. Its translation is CASSVSGGETQYF. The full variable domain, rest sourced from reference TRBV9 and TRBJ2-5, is DSGVTQTPKHLITATGQRVTLRCSPRSGDLSVYWYQQSLDQGLQFLIQYYNGEERAKGNILERFSAQQFPDLHSELNLSSLELGDSALYFCASSVSGGETQYFGPGTRLLVL.

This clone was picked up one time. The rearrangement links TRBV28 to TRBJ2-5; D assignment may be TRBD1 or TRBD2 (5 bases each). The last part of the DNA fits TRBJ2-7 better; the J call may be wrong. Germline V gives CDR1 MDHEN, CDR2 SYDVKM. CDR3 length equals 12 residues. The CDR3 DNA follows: TGTGCCAGCAGTCCCTGGGGGTACGAGCAGTACTTC. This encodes CASSPWGYEQYF.

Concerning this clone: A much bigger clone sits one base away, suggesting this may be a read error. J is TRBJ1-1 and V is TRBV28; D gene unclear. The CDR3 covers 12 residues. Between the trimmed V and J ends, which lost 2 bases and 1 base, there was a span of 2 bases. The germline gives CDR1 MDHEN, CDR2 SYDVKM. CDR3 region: CASSLGNTEAFF. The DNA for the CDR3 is TGTGCCAGCAGTTTAGGGAACACTGAAGCTTTCTTT.

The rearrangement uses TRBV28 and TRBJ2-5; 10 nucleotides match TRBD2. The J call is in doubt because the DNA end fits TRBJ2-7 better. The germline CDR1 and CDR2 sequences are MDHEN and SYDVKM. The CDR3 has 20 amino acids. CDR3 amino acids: CASSALPGGSRGLASYEQYF. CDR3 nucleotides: TGTGCCAGCAGCGCCCTTCCAGGGGGCTCTAGGGGACTAGCGAGCTACGAGCAGTACTTC.

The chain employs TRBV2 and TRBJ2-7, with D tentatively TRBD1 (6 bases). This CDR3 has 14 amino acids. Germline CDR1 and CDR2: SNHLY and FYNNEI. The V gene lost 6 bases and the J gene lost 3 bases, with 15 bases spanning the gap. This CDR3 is CASRLPGHLYEQYF. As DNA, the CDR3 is TGTGCCAGCAGACTCCCGGGACACCTCTACGAGCAGTACTTC.

The CDR3 loop is CSVGEAGLVGYEQYF. Here the CDR3 DNA reads TGCAGCGTTGGAGAGGCGGGACTAGTAGGCTACGAGCAGTACTTC. The J gene is TRBJ2-7, the V gene TRBV29-1; 8 bases fit TRBD2. V lost 4 bases to trimming and J lost 3 bases; unmatched junction nucleotides: 11. The germline gives CDR1 SQVTM, CDR2 ANQGSEA. The CDR3 has 15 residues.

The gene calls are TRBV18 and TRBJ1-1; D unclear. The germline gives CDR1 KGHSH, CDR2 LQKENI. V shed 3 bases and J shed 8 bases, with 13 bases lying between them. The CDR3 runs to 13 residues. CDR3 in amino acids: CASSPQEAPEAFF. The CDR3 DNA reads TGTGCCAGCTCACCTCAAGAGGCCCCCGAAGCTTTCTTT. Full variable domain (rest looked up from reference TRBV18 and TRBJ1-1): NAGVMQNPRHLVRRRGQEARLRCSPMKGHSHVYWYRQLPEEGLKFMVYLQKENIIDESGMPKERFSAEFPKEGPSILRIQQVVRGDSAAYFCASSPQEAPEAFFGQGTRLTVV.